This T cell receptor (beta chain) is from a study of cytomegalovirus exposure and HLA in healthy donors. Study-wide findings and caveats: Later, an analysis found that TCR clusters from the first cohort tended to co-occur in the 95 to 150 validation repertoires. CMV antigen specificity of a few CMV-associated chains was confirmed in vitro.

After removal of 2 bases from V and 0 bases from J, the junction contained 7 bases not matched to a gene. The CDR3 is made up of 17 amino acids. Germline CDR1 is SGHDT and CDR2 is YYEEEE. The protocol was immunoSEQ multiplex PCR, while the TCRdb copy is restricted to in-frame clones and leaves out a portion. The profile shows approximately 300,000 clones, around 86% of them singletons. With regard to this clone: What it recognizes is unknown.

J is TRBJ2-1 and V is TRBV5-6; 8 bases match TRBD2. The source material was PBMCs. This clonotype was sampled from a woman between 18 and 30 years old in good health and CMV-seronegative. CDR3 in amino acids: CASSLLAVPSSYNEQFF. The CDR3 DNA sequence: TGTGCCAGCAGCTTACTAGCGGTCCCGAGCTCCTACAATGAGCAGTTCTTC.